This T cell receptor (beta chain) was identified in a study of cytomegalovirus exposure and HLA in healthy donors. The PCR employed 60 Vbeta primers together with 13 Jbeta primers. Repertoires were generated with immunoSEQ multiplex PCR, while TCRdb's copy carries only in-frame clones and drops some. The table records nearly 300,000 clones, roughly 85% of them present only once. Among the donors, all were healthy bone marrow donors. The sequenced material came from PBMCs. The origin of this receptor is a man aged 35 to 55 in good health and CMV-seropositive.

CDR3 DNA: TGTGCCAGCAGCTTAGATGGCGGCCGCTCTGGAAACACCATATATTTT. It specifies CASSLDGGRSGNTIYF. This chain connects TRBV7-9 to TRBJ1-3, with D unresolved. This CDR3 comprises 16 residues. The V gene lost 1 base and the J gene lost 0 bases, with 10 bases spanning the gap. Germline V CDR1 and CDR2: SEHNR, FQNEAQ (reference sequence).